This note documents a single T cell receptor beta chain sequence. The antigen this receptor binds is unknown. Base-call qualities are not available, and no considerably larger clone is one nucleotide away. These data are taken from a study of early T cells in non-severe SARS-CoV-2 infection (dated by TCRdb to the early 2020s). Background on the whole study: Because TCR sequencing relied on bulk RNA taken from unsorted whole blood, pairing of alpha and beta chains was not possible. What the authors observed across the whole study: Matching against VDJdb was skewed toward anti-spike CD8 responses, likely underestimated virus-specific expansions, and missed private and CD4 specificities.

The library was produced with 5' RACE. Sequencing took place on a NextSeq 500. To correct for sequencing error and PCR bias, the TCR library protocol tagged individual cDNA molecules with unique molecular identifiers. TCR alpha and beta chains were both sequenced, and the abundances of alpha and beta sequences in each sample were closely correlated with each other. Per the original workflow: Decombinator V4 was used to annotate the V gene, J gene and CDR3 of the TCR sequences. Expanded TCRs were defined as changing significantly between any two time points under a Poisson model with p below 0.0001. TCR abundances were normalised to the total number of TCRs sequenced in each sample and reported as counts per million. MAIT TCRs were defined by TRAV1-2 paired with TRAJ12, TRAJ20 or TRAJ33, and iNKT TCRs by TRAV10 paired with TRAJ18. A search of VDJdb, accessed on 1 November 2021, was run for TCRs annotated to CMV, EBV and SARS-CoV-2, with TCRs annotated for multiple antigens excluded. TCRdb's own reprocessing of the public reads used fastp at Q25 and MiXCR and kept productive beta chains. Each record represents a unique CDR3 protein, reported with the most common genes and DNA among its rows. TCRdb's processing, not the authors', yielded these V and J calls. The sample yields about 70,000 distinct CDR3 sequences; more than 14% were counted once. The ten largest clones add up to 3% to 4.5% of the sample.

A case-control design nested within a healthcare worker cohort in London, UK, was used, with weekly nasopharyngeal swab PCR tests and blood sampling performed. Between 23 and 31 March 2020, the week of the UK lockdown, healthcare workers were enrolled and then followed up weekly for as long as 16 weeks. V is reduced by 3 bases and J by 6 bases, leaving a spacing of 9 bases between them. Counted from cysteine to phenylalanine, this CDR3 has 13 amino acids. Only CDR3 DNA remains: 39 bases, in frame from the first base. Taken from the germline V gene, the CDR1 and CDR2 loops are SGHTA and FQGNSA. The sequence is built from TRBV7-2 and TRBJ2-1; the D gene is possibly TRBD1, with 6 bases matching. The specimen comprised whole blood, sampled at baseline. This TCR derives from an adult who was a healthcare worker with PCR-confirmed SARS-CoV-2 infection or an uninfected control (not recorded which). CDR3 loop: CASSFGTLNEQFF. The DNA sequence reads TGTGCCAGCAGCTTTGGGACACTCAATGAGCAGTTCTTC.